This T cell receptor (beta chain) originates from a study of shared clonotypes between healthy human individuals. Overall study: Researchers assigned three CD4 naive, three CD4 memory, two CD8 naive and one CD8 memory plate to each donor.

Naive CD8 cells comprised CD45RO-negative, CCR7-positively selected cells, excluding terminally differentiated effector memory CD45RA+ cells. Donors were healthy HIV-negative adults without recently reported acute infections or vaccinations. Assay used: immunoSEQ multiplex PCR; TCRdb lists only in-frame clones, some missing. The sample has about 1,900,000 clones; about 94% are singletons. The length of the CDR3 is 14 residues. V lost 6 bases, J lost 5 bases, and 16 bases lay in between. CDR1 is SNHLY, CDR2 FYNNEI, per germline. Comments on this clone: The target antigen is unknown.

Overall study findings and caveats: Richness estimates generally favored naive over memory subsets. Shared across a handful of donors were 4% to 6% of the naive CD4 clonotypes.

The receptor's source is a man between 18 and 29 years old in good health. The chain joins TRBV2 to TRBJ2-5; the D call may be TRBD1 or TRBD2 (5 bases each). Input material: naive CD8+ T cells sorted from blood. In nucleotides, the CDR3 is TGTGCCAGCAGGGGGGACGTGGTTTTGGAGACCCAGTACTTC. The encoded protein is CASRGDVVLETQYF.